The source of this T cell receptor (beta chain) is a study of control samples from healthy donors and cancer patients. This CDR3 comprises 12 residues. Trimming removed 5 bases from V and 10 bases from J, with 12 bases in between. Per germline, CDR1 MNHEY and CDR2 SVGAGI. TCRdb's table, derived via immunoSEQ multiplex PCR, lists solely in-frame clones and lacks some. The table lists 95,000 to 100,000 clones, approximately 82% of them singletons, with about 2% in the top ten. The V and J genes are TRBV6-5 and TRBJ2-1, with D maybe TRBD1 (5 bases). Sequencing used blood. This clonotype was obtained from a man between 60 and 70 years old in good health. CDR3 in DNA: TGTGCCAGCAGTACGCAGACAGCCGAGCAGTTCTTC. Its translation is CASSTQTAEQFF.